Presented here are 21 T cell receptor beta chains from one specimen sequenced in a study of T cells expressing NK-cell markers. TCRdb reanalyzed the 5' RACE reads, giving one entry per CDR3 protein sequence and no DNA. Its table lists about 460,000 distinct CDR3 sequences. The sequenced material came from blood T cells: a sorted CD56 or NKG2C T cell subset, CD4+ or CD8+ T cells, or bulk PBMC T cells (not recorded which). These receptors originate from a woman aged 50 to 65 in good health.

This chain connects TRBV12-3 or TRBV12-4 to TRBJ2-1; TCRdb indicates TRBD1, and absent DNA this call remains unverified. The CDR3 is 15 residues long. CDR3: CASTLGRVAHNEQFF.

V is TRBV9 and J is TRBJ2-7; TCRdb's D call of TRBD2 is untestable without DNA. Germline loops: CDR1 SGDLS, CDR2 YYNGEE. This CDR3 is 15 amino acids long. The CDR3 loop is CASSVVGSGRDEQYF.

The V and J genes are TRBV11-2 and TRBJ2-3. CDR1 is SGHAT and CDR2 is FQNNGV in the germline V gene. The CDR3 consists of 12 residues. The CDR3 here is CASSLEGLAQYF.

The chain employs TRBV5-1 and TRBJ1-2. The V gene's germline CDR1 is SGHRS and CDR2 YFSETQ. There are 14 residues in the CDR3. CDR3 loop: CASSLAGRRDDYTF.

The chain uses TRBV5-1 and TRBJ2-2. The CDR3 totals 15 residues. From germline, CDR1 is SGHRS and CDR2 YFSETQ. The chain's CDR3 is CASSLVASDTGELFF.

V gene TRBV30 combines with J gene TRBJ2-1; TCRdb's D gene call, TRBD1, goes unchecked for lack of DNA. The CDR3 is 14 residues long. Per germline, CDR1 GTSNPN and CDR2 SVGIG (reference sequence). The CDR3 sequence is CAWMSPRKGNEQFF. Using reference TRBV30 and TRBJ2-1 for the parts outside the CDR3, the full variable domain is SQTIHQWPATLVQPVGSPLSLECTVEGTSNPNLYWYRQAAGRGLQLLFYSVGIGQISSEVPQNLSASRPQDRQFILSSKKLLLSDSGFYLCAWMSPRKGNEQFFGPGTRLTVL.

The V call is TRBV5-1, the J call TRBJ2-1; TCRdb gives TRBD2 as the D gene, but with no DNA this cannot be confirmed. The CDR3 extends over 17 amino acids. Germline CDR1 and CDR2: SGHRS and YFSETQ. The CDR3 region is CASSPILSGSLSNEQFF.

V usage is TRBV20-1 and J usage is TRBJ2-7; the TRBD1 assignment by TCRdb is unverifiable without DNA. Germline V gene sequence: CDR1 DFQATT, CDR2 SNEGSKA (reference sequence). The CDR3 has 13 residues. CDR3: CSASQGPIYEQYF.

V usage is TRBV29-1 and J usage is TRBJ1-2; absent DNA, TCRdb's TRBD1 call cannot be checked. This CDR3 is built from 13 residues. Germline assignment: CDR1 SQVTM and CDR2 ANQGSEA. The CDR3 loop reads CSVEDRQHGSYTF.

J is TRBJ2-5 and V is TRBV27; TCRdb names TRBD2, which stays unverified in the absence of DNA. Germline CDR1 is MNHEY and CDR2 is SMNVEV (reference sequence). This CDR3 region has 13 residues. This CDR3 is CASSLRVSETQYF.

The chain couples TRBV20-1 to TRBJ2-5. CDR1 and CDR2 from the germline V gene are DFQATT and SNEGSKA (reference sequence). The CDR3 has 11 residues. CDR3 in amino acids: CSALKRETQYF.

The chain recombines TRBV21-1 with TRBJ2-5; TCRdb names TRBD2, which stays unverified in the absence of DNA. TRBV21-1 is an annotated pseudogene. The CDR3 extends over 18 amino acids. The chain's CDR3 is CASSAHGTSGRTQETQYF.

The chain carries TRBV12-3 or TRBV12-4 and TRBJ2-2; TCRdb's D gene call, TRBD1, goes unchecked for lack of DNA. The CDR3 runs to 12 residues. The CDR3 spells CASSHRSGELFF.

The V gene is TRBV5-1, the J gene TRBJ1-1; TCRdb picks TRBD1, but there is no DNA to check that call. Germline V gives CDR1 SGHRS, CDR2 YFSETQ. This CDR3 comprises 14 residues. The CDR3 reads CASSITPGDTEAFF.

The rearrangement joins TRBV6-2 or TRBV6-3 to TRBJ2-1; TCRdb's D call, TRBD2, is unchecked because there is no DNA. This CDR3 comprises 15 residues. From germline, CDR1 is MNHEY and CDR2 SVGEGT. CDR3 residues: CASTPFLAGDNEQFF.

This chain connects TRBV6-4 to TRBJ2-3; TCRdb's D call of TRBD2 is untestable without DNA. This CDR3 comprises 13 residues. Per germline, CDR1 MRHNA and CDR2 SNTAGT. The CDR3 loop reads CASSADSGITQYF.

The genes are TRBV4-1 and TRBJ2-1; TCRdb lists TRBD1, though no DNA is available to test this call. The CDR3 length is 17 residues. Germline V lookup: CDR1 MGHRA, CDR2 YSYEKL. CDR3 protein: CASSQPQRGRSYNEQFF.

J is TRBJ2-3 and V is TRBV24-1; TCRdb returns TRBD2, unconfirmable since there is no DNA. Germline-derived CDR1 and CDR2 are KGHDR and SFDVKD. The CDR3 length is 16 residues. CDR3 loop: CATSDFSRTTWGTQYF.

The chain is built from TRBV21-1 and TRBJ2-1; the D call from TCRdb, TRBD1, cannot be confirmed without DNA. TRBV21-1 is a pseudogene. The CDR3 runs to 16 residues. CDR3: CASRDITRPSYNEQFF.

The chain recombines TRBV4-1 with TRBJ2-4; TCRdb lists TRBD2, though no DNA is available to test this call. Germline assignment: CDR1 MGHRA and CDR2 YSYEKL. This CDR3 is 19 amino acids long. CDR3 sequence: CASSQSSSGRGIAKNIQYF.

This chain uses TRBV12-3 or TRBV12-4 with TRBJ1-5; TCRdb calls TRBD1, which cannot be checked without DNA. This CDR3 comprises 14 residues. The CDR3: CASSGGRHDQPQHF.